These 14 T cell receptor beta chains share one sample of origin, sequenced in a study of cytomegalovirus exposure and HLA in healthy donors. Use of 60 Vbeta and 13 Jbeta primers characterized the PCR. Clones were read by immunoSEQ multiplex PCR, and TCRdb kept only the in-frame ones, dropping some. The top ten clones hold around 0.46% of a sample with around 190,000 clones, around 80% of them seen once. Sequencing was performed on PBMCs. These TCRs come from a woman aged 50 to 60 in good health and CMV-seronegative.

The chain recombines TRBV4-3 with TRBJ2-7; D uncertain. With 5 bases removed from V and 4 bases from J, the gap between germline ends came to 18 bases. This CDR3 contains 15 residues. The germline V gene has CDR1 LGHNA and CDR2 YSLEER. The CDR3 DNA sequence: TGCGCCAGCAGCGTACGAATACAGTTCGGATACGAGCAGTACTTC. Translation gives CASSVRIQFGYEQYF.

With respect to this clone: This sample includes further DNA sequences coding for the same CDR3. The chain combines TRBV19 with TRBJ2-1; D is unclear. Looked up from germline, CDR1 is LNHDA and CDR2 is SQIVND (reference sequence). This CDR3 comprises 13 residues. Trimming removed 1 base at V and 5 bases at J, with 6 bases between. The CDR3 loop is CASSIVQNNEQFF. The CDR3 DNA reads TGTGCCAGTAGTATAGTTCAGAACAATGAGCAGTTCTTC. Drawing the rest from reference TRBV19 and TRBJ2-1, the complete variable domain is DGGITQSPKYLFRKEGQNVTLSCEQNLNHDAMYWYRQDPGQGLRLIYYSQIVNDFQKGDIAEGYSVSREKKESFPLTVTSAQKNPTAFYLCASSIVQNNEQFFGPGTRLTVL.

The rearrangement uses TRBV5-4 and TRBJ2-7, with 11 bases that match TRBD1. The CDR3 contains 18 residues. V dropped 4 bases and J dropped 6; count of bases not matched to a gene: 18. Germline CDR1 and CDR2: SGHNT and YYREEE (reference sequence). DNA of the CDR3: TGTGCCAGCAGCCCCGGGACAGGGGGGACCGGGCTGGGAGCCGAGCAGTACTTC. Translating it yields CASSPGTGGTGLGAEQYF.

The V call is TRBV7-9, the J call TRBJ1-1; D ambiguous. V lost 5 bases and J 1 base, leaving 8 bases between the germline ends. The germline gives CDR1 SEHNR, CDR2 FQNEAQ (reference sequence). The CDR3 has 13 residues. The CDR3 sequence: CASSPAGNTEAFF. DNA for the CDR3: TGTGCCAGCAGCCCGGCGGGGAACACTGAAGCTTTCTTT.

The chain links TRBV13 to TRBJ2-5; D ambiguous. Gene TRBJ2-7 matches the end of the DNA better, so the J call may be wrong. The CDR3 is made up of 12 amino acids. Germline V CDR1 and CDR2: PRHDT, FYEKMQ (reference sequence). The CDR3 nucleotides are TGTGCCAGCAGACGAAGTACCTACGAGCAGTACTTC. It encodes CASRRSTYEQYF.

The V gene is TRBV7-8, the J gene TRBJ2-7; a weak D match, TRBD2 (6 bases). Per germline, CDR1 SGHVS and CDR2 FQNEAQ. This CDR3 has 14 residues. The V end lost 2 bases, the J end lost 2 bases, and 10 bases lay between the germline ends. The CDR3 is CASSLRDWAYEQYF. In DNA, the CDR3 is TGTGCCAGCAGCTTAAGGGACTGGGCCTACGAGCAGTACTTC.

The chain couples TRBV7-6 to TRBJ2-5; no reliable D call. CDR3 length: 15 amino acids. Trimming took 5 bases from V and 1 from J, leaving 14 bases between them. Germline CDR1 SGHVS, CDR2 FNYEAQ. This chain's CDR3 is CASSELTGFQETQYF. For the CDR3, the DNA is TGTGCCAGCAGCGAACTCACGGGTTTCCAAGAGACCCAGTACTTC.

The chain is built from TRBV5-1 and TRBJ1-4, with 7 bases identical to TRBD1. The CDR3 runs to 14 residues. With 4 bases clipped from V and 8 bases from J, the junction kept 8 bases outside the gene matches. Per the germline V gene, CDR1 is SGHRS and CDR2 is YFSETQ. The CDR3 sequence is CASSDRAGSEKLFF. As DNA, the CDR3 is TGCGCCAGCAGCGACAGGGCGGGAAGCGAAAAACTGTTTTTT.

The V gene is TRBV7-2, the J gene TRBJ2-2, with D unclear. Germline V gives CDR1 SGHTA, CDR2 FQGNSA. The CDR3 loop spans 13 amino acids. V dropped 5 bases and J dropped 5 bases, with 9 bases sitting between them. This CDR3 reads CASSNYITGELFF. CDR3 nucleotides: TGTGCCAGCAGCAACTATATAACCGGGGAGCTGTTTTTT.

The chain uses TRBV7-2 and TRBJ2-2; 13 nucleotides line up with TRBD2. The CDR3 has 15 amino acids. Unmatched junction bases numbered 4, after V lost 7 bases and J lost 5 bases. Germline-derived CDR1 and CDR2 are SGHTA and FQGNSA. CDR3: CASTEGLAGTGELFF. CDR3 DNA sequence: TGTGCCAGCACCGAGGGACTAGCGGGAACCGGGGAGCTGTTTTTT. Full variable domain (outside the CDR3, taken from reference TRBV7-2 and TRBJ2-2): GAGVSQSPSNKVTEKGKDVELRCDPISGHTALYWYRQSLGQGLEFLIYFQGNSAPDKSGLPSDRFSAERTGGSVSTLTIQRTQQEDSAVYLCASTEGLAGTGELFFGEGSRLTVL.

This clone was found once. CDR3 bases: TGCGCCAGCAGCCTGTCCGGGGCGGGGGTTTACGGCGGGGAGCTGTTTTTT. Amino acids: CASSLSGAGVYGGELFF. The chain combines TRBV5-1 with TRBJ2-2; 7 nucleotides agree with TRBD2. CDR1 and CDR2 (germline): SGHRS, YFSETQ. The CDR3 has 17 residues. V lost 4 bases and J lost 7; bases outside the gene matches: 16.

Details on this clone: One end of the junction is discordant with germline, which a read error may explain. CDR3: CASSIERTVNYEQYF. Here the CDR3 DNA reads TGTGCCAGCAGCATAGAGCGGACAGTTAACTACGAGCAGTACTTC. V is TRBV11-3 and J is TRBJ2-7; tentatively, D is TRBD1 (6 bases). Germline-derived CDR1 and CDR2 are SGHNT and YENEEA. CDR3 size: 15 residues.

The chain recombines TRBV9 with TRBJ2-1; 8 nucleotides line up with TRBD2. CDR3 size: 16 residues. Germline loops: CDR1 SGDLS, CDR2 YYNGEE. V lost 1 base and J lost 4; bases outside the gene matches: 7. CDR3 nucleotide sequence: TGTGCCAGCAGCGTACTTGCGGGGGGCCTATACAATGAGCAGTTCTTC. Translating gives CASSVLAGGLYNEQFF.

The chain carries TRBV18 and TRBJ2-3; 11 bases are shared with TRBD2. Germline V gene sequence: CDR1 KGHSH, CDR2 LQKENI. CDR3 length: 17 amino acids. V was pared by 5 bases and J by 6 bases, with 13 bases of the junction left unmatched. CDR3 nucleotides: TGTGCCAGCTCAATAGTAGCGGGAGGGTCCCTGATGGATACGCAGTATTTT. This encodes CASSIVAGGSLMDTQYF.